This T cell receptor beta chain was recovered during a study of cytomegalovirus exposure and HLA in healthy donors (dated by TCRdb to 2016 to 2017). Background for the entire study: An earlier analysis of under 600 of the donors reported roughly 270 Gb of sequence data and about 100 million unique TCR beta sequences from about 200 million T cells. A later analysis re-examined previously published TCR beta repertoires from over 500 donors and added high-resolution HLA genotyping to investigate patterns of TCR occurrence. Typing coverage differed by locus: A, B, C, DRB1 and DQB1 were typed in roughly 620-630 donors, DQA1 in around 500, DPA1 in around 600, and DPB1 in 450 to 490. In a later genetic analysis, genome-wide SNP genotypes for about three fifths of the roughly 670 donors were used, and that subset was treated as a discovery cohort. The study used immunosequencing to profile the T cell repertoires of 666 subjects and linked those repertoires to cytomegalovirus serostatus. A separate validation cohort of approximately 120 different subjects was used in addition to the 666-subject first cohort. Alongside the repertoire data, information on donor age, sex, ethnicity and CMV serostatus was compiled. The aim of the study was to test whether cataloging public T cell receptors could identify signatures of past pathogen exposure. Of the 300 to 400 genotyped donors, approximately 80% fell in the genetic ancestry cluster associated with self-reported Caucasian donors. Among around 400 genotyped donors of the cohort, an average of roughly 240,000 unique TCR beta nucleotide sequences were sequenced per donor, roughly 20% of them non-productive. In an earlier analysis of 550 to 700 of the donors, high-throughput TCR beta sequencing was used to judge whether each TCR beta V gene segment behaved as functional or pseudogenic. The study combined high-throughput TCR immunosequencing, statistical association of individual TCRs with disease status, and machine learning to predict cytomegalovirus infection status. Every repertoire in the discovery cohort had been generated on one and the same sequencing platform. An early release covering more than 500 HLA-typed donors comprised 300 to 350 gigabases of sequencing data and around 80 million unique TCR sequences. Rather than drawing on any new phenotypic data, the later analysis identified candidate immune exposures from TCR beta sequences and the way those sequences occurred across donors. Class I and class II HLA loci were covered by the typing at four-digit resolution. Roughly five DR-DQ haplotypes were handled as single units for association and clustering, since linkage in the cohort was strong. Overall study outcomes, separate from this receptor: A later analysis associated 15,000 to 20,000 TCR beta sequences with specific HLA alleles at a false discovery rate of 0.05. Presence/absence analyses assumed roughly uniform sequencing depth across donors, an assumption that may not hold. A later genetic analysis associated a missense DCLRE1C variant with V-gene and J-gene trimming of TCR beta chains, and an independent cohort replicated the association. A further reported finding was that TCR beta sequences accurately predicted the HLA-A and HLA-B alleles for most subjects in the first cohort. The sequencing pipeline was judged likely to have produced a cluster of highly shared sequence variants as a technical artifact. A later analysis found that most CMV-associated TCR beta chains appeared HLA-restricted, with HLA associations seemingly driven largely by CMV exposure. The cohort was sequenced for TCR beta chains only, and without alpha or paired-chain data the features that could be detected were limited. Broadly in line with IMGT annotations, most TCR beta V segments showed up in productive rearrangements about 87% or about 30% of the time in an earlier analysis of 450 to 750 of the donors. The 87-base-pair reads could not distinguish some IMGT-functional V segments, including TRBV6-2 and TRBV6-3, so those segments were excluded. A few of the identified cytomegalovirus-associated TCR beta chains were confirmed in vitro to be specific for cytomegalovirus antigens. Most TCR sequences were observed very rarely across donors, whereas some public TCRs were present in many individuals. Strong co-occurrence of HLA alleles, especially DR and DQ, made assigning TCR associations to individual alleles difficult. Correlated functional status among segregating V segments might be attributable to linkage disequilibrium, but an unknown experimental factor could not be ruled out. Because counts were too low, some 16 rarely observed V segments, including chromosome 9 orphons, were excluded from the earlier analysis of a few hundred of the donors. Compared with the 666-donor mean, donors in an Asian-associated ancestry cluster had fewer N-insertions in productive TCRs, according to a later genetic analysis. CMV serostatus was the only immune exposure information available for the cohort. The authors suggested that the approach could potentially be extended to other disease states and immunological phenotypes. In a later analysis, the rate of TCR association differed among HLA loci, with DRB1 alleles having the most associated TCRs and HLA-C alleles having the fewest. According to a later analysis, parvovirus B19, influenza, CMV and Epstein-Barr virus appeared linked to several top co-occurrence clusters. The classifier was reported to diagnose cytomegalovirus status with high specificity and sensitivity in both the original and validation cohorts. A total of roughly 160 TCR beta chains were listed by the study as associated with cytomegalovirus. In a later analysis, HLA-associated TCR beta chains were found to be more clonally expanded and to have lower generation probabilities than equally common non-associated chains. Because HLA typing was unavailable for some donors at each locus, only the typed subset was used in association tests.

The cohort consisted of 650 to 850 healthy bone marrow donors. At the time of sampling, every cohort member was nominally healthy, though immune exposures that went unrecorded were likely present. The donor was CMV seronegative and was included in the group of about 400 seronegative cohort members. Each donor provided a peripheral blood sample, and peripheral blood mononuclear cells were used for TCR beta sequencing. Genomic DNA extraction from the blood cell samples was performed with the Qiagen DNeasy Blood Extraction Kit. In regard to this clone: The target of this receptor is not known. One base away there is no much larger clone; base qualities are not given.

Receptor libraries were prepared by the immunoSEQ multiplex PCR assay. A mixture of 60 forward primers for TCR Vbeta segments and 13 reverse primers for TCR Jbeta segments was used in the multiplex PCR. The CDR3 region of rearranged TCR beta genes was amplified from genomic DNA with a multiplex PCR assay. The Illumina HiSeq System was used to sequence the amplified TCR beta libraries as 87-base-pair reads. In the original analysis: Across the roughly 700 repertoires, a later analysis counted 80 million or so unique TCR beta chains, about 10 million of which were shared by at least two donors. Raw reads were error-corrected and collapsed into unique sequences by a nearest-neighbor algorithm in which closely related sequences were merged to remove PCR and sequencing errors. To assign V, D and J gene segments, CDR3 sequences were aligned to IMGT reference sequences. For a sequence to be retained, a match of at least six nucleotides was required to both a V gene segment and a J gene segment. Rearrangements were called productive when the CDR3 lacked stop codons and stayed in frame with V and J; all others were non-productive. Following IMGT convention, CDR3 was defined as the stretch from the second conserved V-encoded cysteine to the conserved J-encoded phenylalanine. Sequences without an unambiguous match to a single V gene segment were excluded from the earlier analysis of 450 to 650 of the donors. In an earlier analysis of more than 500 of the donors, a V segment was called functional when productive rearrangements were above 56.7%, and segregating when the standard deviation between donors exceeded 5%. To diagnose cytomegalovirus status from the catalog of TCR beta chain sequences, a statistical classification framework was built. In a later analysis, TCR nucleotide sequences were compared against IMGT/GENE-DB human TR gene sequences so that V and J genes could be assigned. In a later analysis, CDR3 sequences and most-parsimonious VDJ recombination scenarios were assigned using the TCRdist pipeline. In a later analysis, every TCR beta chain was defined by the combination of its CDR3 amino acid sequence and its V-gene family, and reads without a unique V-gene family were dropped. As a way to deal with suspected cross-contamination and a sequencing artifact, a later analysis dropped nearly 600 nucleotide sequences that were highly shared and had low generation probability. In a later analysis, a clonal expansion index was calculated for each public chain from normalized within-repertoire ranks of inferred template counts. In a later analysis, generation probabilities were computed using a VDJ recombination model fitted to out-of-frame rearrangements, and the results were checked against IGoR. In a later analysis, hypergeometric tests were used to score TCR-TCR, TCR-HLA and TCR-CMV co-occurrence, with a repertoire-size bias correction applied to TCR pairs. To estimate false discovery rates, a later analysis permuted the HLA or CMV assignments 20 times. In a later analysis, co-occurring TCRs were grouped with DBSCAN, and TCRdist sequence similarity was added when clustering was performed within HLA-allele-positive subsets. Repertoires with fewer than 30,000 or more than 120,000 public chains were left out of co-occurrence clustering, as were about five repertoires with anomalous nucleotide sharing. Here the immuneACCESS table is served through TCRdb, limited to in-frame sequences with V and J called. Missing clones are a known gap in these copies; in checked studies unresolved V genes cover under half, and the rest lacks a known reason. V, J and clone size are those of that table, while D and trimming were read from the DNA. The sample contains 80,000 to 100,000 clones, around 73% of them found a single time. Roughly 3% of the sample rests with the top ten.

CDR1 is given as SGHRS and CDR2 as YFSETQ, both from the germline V gene. Trimming leaves V shorter by 0 bases and J shorter by 10 bases, with the junction holding 11 bases beyond the gene matches. Including the terminal cysteine and phenylalanine, the CDR3 comprises 17 residues. Only the CDR3 region is kept as DNA, spanning 51 bases read in frame from base 1. The chain joins TRBV5-1 to TRBJ2-1, with 12 junctional bases fitting TRBD2. Material for sequencing was PBMCs. The receptor comes from a man in his forties in good health and CMV-seronegative. The DNA reads TGCGCCAGCAGCTTGGCCTGGACTAGCGGGGACTACAGGGAGCAGTTCTTC. It translates as CASSLAWTSGDYREQFF. The CDR3, completed at both ends by the reference TRBV5-1 and TRBJ2-1 genes, gives the full variable domain KAGVTQTPRYLIKTRGQQVTLSCSPISGHRSVSWYQQTPGQGLQFLFEYFSETQRNKGNFPGRFSGRQFSNSRSEMNVSTLELGDSALYLCASSLAWTSGDYREQFFGPGTRLTVL.